The next 19 T cell receptor beta chains were all read from a single sample in a study of CD8 T cells in ankylosing spondylitis. TCRdb called the 5' RACE reads again in MiXCR, with one record for every CDR3 protein. Of under 450,000 distinct CDR3 sequences listed, roughly 20% were seen once; the top ten hold 13%. The specimen sequenced was blood, either unsorted or a sorted T cell fraction (not recorded which). These receptors all come from a male donor with ankylosing spondylitis or in good health (not recorded which).

The chain is built from TRBV7-9 and TRBJ2-1, with D unresolved. The CDR3 contains 16 residues. Germline V gene lookup returns CDR1 SEHNR and CDR2 FQNEAQ (reference sequence). Trimming pared 2 bases from V and 0 bases from J, leaving 11 bases between. As DNA, the CDR3 is TGTGCCAGCAGCTTAAATCCGGATAGCTCCTACAATGAGCAGTTCTTC. It translates to CASSLNPDSSYNEQFF.

This clonotype was detected a few times. This rearrangement joins TRBV6-5 to TRBJ1-2; D is unresolved. Germline assignment: CDR1 MNHEY and CDR2 SVGAGI. This CDR3 region has 12 residues. The V gene lost 6 bases and the J gene lost 4 bases, with 9 bases spanning the gap. The CDR3 region is CASSSRTYGYTF. CDR3 nucleotides: TGTGCCAGCAGCTCGAGGACCTATGGCTACACCTTC.

J is TRBJ2-7 and V is TRBV6-5; 9 bases are shared with TRBD2. The V gene end was trimmed by 2 bases and the J gene end by 1 base; junction bases not matched to a gene: 3. CDR1 is MNHEY, CDR2 SVGAGI, per germline. CDR3 length: 15 amino acids. CDR3 in DNA: TGTGCCAGCAGTTACCCCCTAGCGGGGTCCTACGAGCAGTACTTC. Its translation: CASSYPLAGSYEQYF.

This rearrangement joins TRBV6-5 to TRBJ2-3, with TRBD1 as a possible D gene (5 bases). The CDR3 consists of 17 residues. The V gene lost 2 bases and the J gene lost 0 bases, with 15 bases spanning the gap. The V gene's germline CDR1 is MNHEY and CDR2 SVGAGI. CDR3 DNA sequence: TGTGCCAGCAGTTACCAGGGCCTGGGGCCTAGCACAGATACGCAGTATTTT. Protein sequence: CASSYQGLGPSTDTQYF.

The chain recombines TRBV7-9 with TRBJ2-1, with 12 bases fitting TRBD1. Germline loops: CDR1 SEHNR, CDR2 FQNEAQ (reference sequence). After removal of 5 bases from V and 5 bases from J, the junction contained 4 bases not matched to a gene. CDR3 length: 15 amino acids. The CDR3 nucleotides are TGTGCCAGCAGCCAGGGACAGGGGGCGGACAATGAGCAGTTCTTC. Protein: CASSQGQGADNEQFF.

The chain recombines TRBV25-1 with TRBJ2-1; 9 bases align to TRBD1. The CDR3 length is 15 residues. The V gene end was trimmed by 5 bases and the J gene end by 7 bases; junction bases not matched to a gene: 9. In germline, CDR1 is MGHDK, CDR2 SYGVNS. The CDR3 is CASSRDREARNEQFF. The CDR3 coding sequence is TGTGCCAGCAGTAGGGACAGGGAGGCTAGGAATGAGCAGTTCTTC.

This clonotype was seen a handful of times. This rearrangement joins TRBV9 to TRBJ2-5; the D gene is possibly TRBD1 (5 bases). Trimming cost V 3 bases and J 4 bases, with 7 bases left between them. CDR1 is SGDLS, CDR2 YYNGEE, per germline. CDR3 length: 12 amino acids. The chain's CDR3 is CASSDTGETQYF. As DNA, the CDR3 is TGTGCCAGCAGCGACACAGGAGAGACCCAGTACTTC.

This clonotype has just a few counts. CDR3 in amino acids: CASSLALGKWNTGELFF. For the CDR3, the DNA is TGTGCCAGCAGTTTAGCGCTTGGGAAGTGGAACACCGGGGAGCTGTTTTTT. This chain links TRBV12-3 or TRBV12-4 with TRBJ2-2; no firm D call. V was pared by 0 bases and J by 1 base, with 12 bases between. The CDR3 consists of 17 residues.

The rearrangement links TRBV6-2 or TRBV6-3 to TRBJ2-3, with TRBD1 matching 7 bases. From germline, CDR1 is MNHEY and CDR2 SVGEGT. After removal of 5 bases from V and 2 bases from J, the junction contained 10 bases not matched to a gene. There are 16 residues in the CDR3. CDR3 nucleotide sequence: TGTGCCAGCAGTCCGCGGAAGGGGGCCCTCACAGATACGCAGTATTTT. Encoded protein: CASSPRKGALTDTQYF.

This clonotype was detected ten times or more. The chain is built from TRBV5-1 and TRBJ2-5; D remains unclear. The CDR3 loop spans 15 amino acids. The V gene lost 1 base and the J gene lost 5 bases, with 15 bases spanning the gap. From germline, CDR1 is SGHRS and CDR2 YFSETQ. The CDR3 is CASSLFSGSFETQYF. DNA for the CDR3: TGCGCCAGCAGCTTGTTTTCAGGCAGCTTTGAGACCCAGTACTTC.

This clonotype was seen more than once but under ten times. The chain joins TRBV10-3 to TRBJ2-7, with D perhaps matching TRBD2 (5 bases). The V gene lost 0 bases and the J gene lost 0 bases, with 12 bases spanning the gap. Germline values: CDR1 ENHRY, CDR2 SYGVKD. CDR3 length equals 16 residues. CDR3 DNA sequence: TGTGCCATCAGTGAGTCAGGACTGGTGAGCTCCTACGAGCAGTACTTC. Protein product: CAISESGLVSSYEQYF.

V and J are TRBV20-1 and TRBJ2-3; D not certain. The CDR3 is made up of 14 amino acids. Germline V CDR1 and CDR2: DFQATT, SNEGSKA (reference sequence). Trimming pared 3 bases from V and 5 bases from J, leaving 15 bases between. The DNA of the CDR3 is TGCAGTGCTAGGACGGGCTACGAGGAAGATACGCAGTATTTT. Residues: CSARTGYEEDTQYF.

The table lists this clonotype with a count of one. The chain combines TRBV15 with TRBJ2-5; D gene ambiguous. The germline V and J ends were trimmed by 0 bases and 6 bases, with 2 bases remaining between them. Germline CDR1 and CDR2: LNHNV and YYDKDF (reference sequence). The CDR3 consists of 11 residues. The CDR3 DNA sequence: TGTGCCACCAGCAGAGACCAGACCCAGTACTTC. Amino acid sequence: CATSRDQTQYF.

This clonotype was found once. The chain couples TRBV2 to TRBJ1-2, with 9 bases fitting TRBD1. The length of the CDR3 is 13 residues. V gave up 7 bases and J gave up 8 bases; unmatched junction bases: 8. Germline assignment: CDR1 SNHLY and CDR2 FYNNEI. CDR3 DNA: TGTGCCAGCATTCCACAGGGGGCTAGGGGCTACACCTTC. Translated, it gives CASIPQGARGYTF.

This clonotype was counted only a few times. This chain links TRBV5-6 with TRBJ2-1; 10 bases line up with TRBD1. The CDR3 runs to 14 residues. Unmatched junction bases numbered 7, after V lost 4 bases and J lost 9 bases. Germline CDR1 is SGHDT and CDR2 is YYEEEE. The CDR3, as DNA: TGTGCCAGCAGCCCGGGACAGGGGTTCGGTGAGCAGTTCTTC. Amino acid sequence: CASSPGQGFGEQFF.

The V call is TRBV6-1, the J call TRBJ1-6; 7 bases align to TRBD1. The CDR3 loop spans 14 amino acids. The germline V gene has CDR1 MNHNS and CDR2 SASEGT. Trimming removed 7 bases from V and 5 bases from J; junction bases left unmatched: 5. The DNA for the CDR3 is TGTGCCAGCACCTGGGACAGAAATAATTCACCCCTCCACTTT. Its translation: CASTWDRNNSPLHF.

The CDR3 bases are TGTGCCAGCAGCTTAGATGGTAGCGGTTTGACCGGGGAGCTGTTTTTT. As protein: CASSLDGSGLTGELFF. This chain joins TRBV7-2 and TRBJ2-2; possible D gene TRBD2, 6 bases. CDR1 is SGHTA, CDR2 FQGNSA, per germline. The CDR3 has 16 amino acids. Trimming removed 1 base from V and 5 bases from J, with 14 bases in between. Filled out from reference TRBV7-2 and TRBJ2-2, the complete variable domain reads GAGVSQSPSNKVTEKGKDVELRCDPISGHTALYWYRQSLGQGLEFLIYFQGNSAPDKSGLPSDRFSAERTGGSVSTLTIQRTQQEDSAVYLCASSLDGSGLTGELFFGEGSRLTVL.

This clonotype was seen a few times. The chain couples TRBV5-6 to TRBJ2-3; 9 nucleotides agree with TRBD1. This CDR3 region has 15 residues. From germline, CDR1 is SGHDT and CDR2 YYEEEE. V gave up 3 bases and J gave up 4 bases; unmatched junction bases: 6. The CDR3 loop is CASSSGTGLADTQYF. The CDR3 DNA reads TGTGCCAGCAGCTCCGGGACAGGGCTCGCAGATACGCAGTATTTT.

The rearrangement joins TRBV27 to TRBJ2-5; no definite D call. V lost 6 bases to trimming and J lost 0 bases, with 11 bases between them. This CDR3 comprises 14 residues. The germline V gene encodes CDR1 MNHEY and CDR2 SMNVEV (reference sequence). CDR3 DNA: TGTGCCAGCAGCGAAACAGCGTACCAAGAGACCCAGTACTTC. Protein product: CASSETAYQETQYF.